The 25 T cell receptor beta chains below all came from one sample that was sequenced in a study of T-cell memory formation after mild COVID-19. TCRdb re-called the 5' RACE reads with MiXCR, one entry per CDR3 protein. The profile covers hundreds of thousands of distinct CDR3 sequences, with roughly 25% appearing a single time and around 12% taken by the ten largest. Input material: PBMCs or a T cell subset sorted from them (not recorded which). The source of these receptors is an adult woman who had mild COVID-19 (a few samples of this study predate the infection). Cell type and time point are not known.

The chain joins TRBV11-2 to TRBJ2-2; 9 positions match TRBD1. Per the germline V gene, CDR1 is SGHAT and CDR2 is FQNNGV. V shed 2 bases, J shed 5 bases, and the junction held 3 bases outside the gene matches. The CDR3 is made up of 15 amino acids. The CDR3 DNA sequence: TGTGCCAGCAGCTTAACAGGGGGCTGGACCGGGGAGCTGTTTTTT. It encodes CASSLTGGWTGELFF.

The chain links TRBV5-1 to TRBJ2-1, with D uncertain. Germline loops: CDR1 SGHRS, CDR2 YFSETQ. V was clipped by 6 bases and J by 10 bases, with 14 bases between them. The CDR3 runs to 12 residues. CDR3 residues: CASMVDAREQFF. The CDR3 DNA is TGCGCCAGCATGGTGGACGCCCGGGAGCAGTTCTTC.

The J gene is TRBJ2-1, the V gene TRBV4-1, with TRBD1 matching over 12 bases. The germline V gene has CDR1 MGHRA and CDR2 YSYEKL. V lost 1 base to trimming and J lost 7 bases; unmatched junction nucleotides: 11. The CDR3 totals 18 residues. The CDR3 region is CASSQVWTRDRGPNEQFF. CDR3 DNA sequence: TGCGCCAGCAGCCAAGTTTGGACGAGGGACAGGGGGCCTAATGAGCAGTTCTTC.

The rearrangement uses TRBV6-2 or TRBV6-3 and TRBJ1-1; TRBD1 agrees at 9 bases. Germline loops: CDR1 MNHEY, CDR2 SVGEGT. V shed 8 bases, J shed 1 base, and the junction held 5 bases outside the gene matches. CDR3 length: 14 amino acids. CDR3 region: CASQRTGANTEAFF. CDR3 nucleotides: TGTGCCAGCCAAAGGACAGGGGCGAACACTGAAGCTTTCTTT.

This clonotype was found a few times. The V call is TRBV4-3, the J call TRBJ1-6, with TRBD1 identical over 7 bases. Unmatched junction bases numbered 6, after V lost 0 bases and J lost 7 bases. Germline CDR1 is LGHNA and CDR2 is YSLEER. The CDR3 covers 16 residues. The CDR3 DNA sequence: TGCGCCAGCAGCCAAGAAGGGACCAGGGGGAATTCACCCCTCCACTTT. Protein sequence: CASSQEGTRGNSPLHF.

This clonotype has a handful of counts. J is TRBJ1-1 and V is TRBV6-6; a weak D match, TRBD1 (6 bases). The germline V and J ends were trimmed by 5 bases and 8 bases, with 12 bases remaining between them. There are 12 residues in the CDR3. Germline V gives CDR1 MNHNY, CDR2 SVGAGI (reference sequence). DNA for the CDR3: TGTGCCAGCAGTACAGGGCAGAGGGAAGCTTTCTTT. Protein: CASSTGQREAFF.

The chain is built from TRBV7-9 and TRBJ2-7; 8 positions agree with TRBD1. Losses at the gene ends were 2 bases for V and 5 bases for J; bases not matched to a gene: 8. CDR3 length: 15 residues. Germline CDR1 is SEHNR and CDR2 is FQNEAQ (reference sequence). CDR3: CASSLRQGARDEQYF. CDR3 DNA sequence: TGTGCCAGCAGCTTAAGGCAGGGGGCGAGAGACGAGCAGTACTTC.

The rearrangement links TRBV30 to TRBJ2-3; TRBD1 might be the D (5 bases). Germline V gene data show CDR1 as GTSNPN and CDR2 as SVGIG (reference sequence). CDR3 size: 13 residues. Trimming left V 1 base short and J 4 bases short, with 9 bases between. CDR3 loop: CAWSATGADTQYF. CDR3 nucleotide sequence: TGTGCCTGGAGTGCTACAGGCGCAGATACGCAGTATTTT.

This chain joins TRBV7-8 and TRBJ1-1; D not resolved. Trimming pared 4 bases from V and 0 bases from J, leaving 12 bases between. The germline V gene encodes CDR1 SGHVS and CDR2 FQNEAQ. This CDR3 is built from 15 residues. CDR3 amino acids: CASSSRGTLNTEAFF. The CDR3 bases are TGTGCCAGCAGCTCCAGAGGAACGTTGAACACTGAAGCTTTCTTT.

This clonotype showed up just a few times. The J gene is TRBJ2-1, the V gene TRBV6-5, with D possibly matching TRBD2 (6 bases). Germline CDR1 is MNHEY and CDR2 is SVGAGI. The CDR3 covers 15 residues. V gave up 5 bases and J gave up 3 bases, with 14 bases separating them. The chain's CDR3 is CASSVVPRGYNEQFF. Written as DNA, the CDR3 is TGTGCCAGCAGTGTAGTTCCGCGGGGCTACAATGAGCAGTTCTTC.

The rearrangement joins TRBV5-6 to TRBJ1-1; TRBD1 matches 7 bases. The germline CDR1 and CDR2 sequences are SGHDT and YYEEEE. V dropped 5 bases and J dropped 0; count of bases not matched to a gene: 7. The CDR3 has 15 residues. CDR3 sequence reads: CASRGTVLMNTEAFF. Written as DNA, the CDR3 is TGTGCCAGCAGGGGGACAGTACTCATGAACACTGAAGCTTTCTTT.

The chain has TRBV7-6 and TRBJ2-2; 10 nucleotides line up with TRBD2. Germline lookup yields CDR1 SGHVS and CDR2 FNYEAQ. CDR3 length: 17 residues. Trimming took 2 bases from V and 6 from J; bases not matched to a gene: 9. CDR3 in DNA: TGTGCCAGCAGCTTAATCCCTAGCGGGAGTGAGGCCGGGGAGCTGTTTTTT. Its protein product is CASSLIPSGSEAGELFF. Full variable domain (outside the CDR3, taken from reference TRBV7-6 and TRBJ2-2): GAGVSQSPRYKVTKRGQDVALRCDPISGHVSLYWYRQALGQGPEFLTYFNYEAQQDKSGLPNDRFSAERPEGSISTLTIQRTEQRDSAMYRCASSLIPSGSEAGELFFGEGSRLTVL.

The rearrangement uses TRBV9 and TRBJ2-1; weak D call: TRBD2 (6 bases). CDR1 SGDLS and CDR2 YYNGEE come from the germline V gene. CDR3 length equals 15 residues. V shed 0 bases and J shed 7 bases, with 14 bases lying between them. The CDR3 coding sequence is TGTGCCAGCAGCGTAGATGGTAGCGGATCAAATGAGCAGTTCTTC. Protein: CASSVDGSGSNEQFF.

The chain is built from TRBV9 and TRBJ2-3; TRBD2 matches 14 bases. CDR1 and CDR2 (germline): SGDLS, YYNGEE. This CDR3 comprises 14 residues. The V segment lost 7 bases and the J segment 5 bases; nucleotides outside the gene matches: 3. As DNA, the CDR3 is TGTGCCAGCGGACTAGCGGGGGGAGGAGATACGCAGTATTTT. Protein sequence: CASGLAGGGDTQYF.

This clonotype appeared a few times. CDR3 sequence: CASSVALGLDEKLFF. CDR3 nucleotide sequence: TGTGCCAGCAGCGTAGCTTTAGGGCTGGATGAAAAACTGTTTTTT. The chain employs TRBV9 and TRBJ1-4, with no clear D. The CDR3 is 15 residues long. V shed 0 bases and J shed 6 bases, with 12 bases lying between them. CDR1 and CDR2 from the germline V gene are SGDLS and YYNGEE.

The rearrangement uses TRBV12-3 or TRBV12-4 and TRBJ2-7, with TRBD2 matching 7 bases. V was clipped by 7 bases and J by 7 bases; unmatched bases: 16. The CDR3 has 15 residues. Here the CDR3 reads CASTSMGGTPDEQYF. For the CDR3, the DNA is TGTGCCAGCACCAGTATGGGAGGGACTCCGGATGAGCAGTACTTC.

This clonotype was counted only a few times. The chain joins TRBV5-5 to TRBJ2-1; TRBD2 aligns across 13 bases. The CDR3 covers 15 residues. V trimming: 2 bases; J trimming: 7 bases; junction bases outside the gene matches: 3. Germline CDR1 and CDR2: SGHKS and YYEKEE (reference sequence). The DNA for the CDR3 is TGTGCCAGCAGCTTTAGACTAGCGGGGGGTAATGAGCAGTTCTTC. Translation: CASSFRLAGGNEQFF. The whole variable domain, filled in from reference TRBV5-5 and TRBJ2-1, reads DAGVTQSPTHLIKTRGQQVTLRCSPISGHKSVSWYQQVLGQGPQFIFQYYEKEERGRGNFPDRFSARQFPNYSSELNVNALLLGDSALYLCASSFRLAGGNEQFFGPGTRLTVL.

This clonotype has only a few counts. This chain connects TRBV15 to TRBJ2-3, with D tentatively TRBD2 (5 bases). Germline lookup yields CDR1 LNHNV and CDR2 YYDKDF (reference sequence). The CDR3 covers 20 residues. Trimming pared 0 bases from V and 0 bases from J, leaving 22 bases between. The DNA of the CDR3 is TGTGCCACCAGCAGAGAGGGGTTACTAGTTCGTGTCACTAGCACAGATACGCAGTATTTT. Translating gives CATSREGLLVRVTSTDTQYF.

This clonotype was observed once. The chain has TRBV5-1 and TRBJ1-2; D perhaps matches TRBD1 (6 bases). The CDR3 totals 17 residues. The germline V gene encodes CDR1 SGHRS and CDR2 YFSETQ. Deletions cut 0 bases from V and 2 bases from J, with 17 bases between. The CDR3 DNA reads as TGCGCCAGCAGCTTGGGCATCCGGGACAAACGAAACTATGGCTACACCTTC. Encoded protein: CASSLGIRDKRNYGYTF. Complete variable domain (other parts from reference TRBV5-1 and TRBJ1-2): KAGVTQTPRYLIKTRGQQVTLSCSPISGHRSVSWYQQTPGQGLQFLFEYFSETQRNKGNFPGRFSGRQFSNSRSEMNVSTLELGDSALYLCASSLGIRDKRNYGYTFGSGTRLTVV.

CDR3 loop: CATSDSFATRYNEQFF. CDR3 nucleotides: TGTGCCACCAGTGACTCATTCGCGACTAGATACAATGAGCAGTTCTTC. The chain is built from TRBV24-1 and TRBJ2-1; TRBD2 might be the D (6 bases). This CDR3 is built from 16 residues. Germline-derived CDR1 and CDR2 are KGHDR and SFDVKD. The germline V and J ends were trimmed by 4 bases and 4 bases, with 16 bases remaining between them.

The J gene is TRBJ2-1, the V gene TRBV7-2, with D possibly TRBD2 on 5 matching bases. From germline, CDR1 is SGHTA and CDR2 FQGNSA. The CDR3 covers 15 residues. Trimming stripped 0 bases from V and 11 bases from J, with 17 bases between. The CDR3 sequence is CASSLATGGRGKQFF. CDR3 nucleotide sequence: TGTGCCAGCAGCTTAGCGACGGGTGGGCGAGGGAAGCAGTTCTTC.

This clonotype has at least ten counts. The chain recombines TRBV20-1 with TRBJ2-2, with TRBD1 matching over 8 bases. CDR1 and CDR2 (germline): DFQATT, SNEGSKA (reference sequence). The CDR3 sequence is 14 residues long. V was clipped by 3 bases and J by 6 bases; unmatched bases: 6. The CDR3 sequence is CSASKAGGAGELFF. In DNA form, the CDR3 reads TGCAGTGCTAGCAAGGCAGGGGGCGCCGGGGAGCTGTTTTTT.

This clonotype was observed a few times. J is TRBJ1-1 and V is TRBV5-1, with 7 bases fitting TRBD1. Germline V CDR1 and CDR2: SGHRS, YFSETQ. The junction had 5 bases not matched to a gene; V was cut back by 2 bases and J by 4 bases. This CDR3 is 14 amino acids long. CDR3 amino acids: CASSLQGRSTEAFF. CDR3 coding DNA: TGCGCCAGCAGCTTACAGGGGCGGAGCACTGAAGCTTTCTTT. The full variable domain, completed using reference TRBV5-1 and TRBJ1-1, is KAGVTQTPRYLIKTRGQQVTLSCSPISGHRSVSWYQQTPGQGLQFLFEYFSETQRNKGNFPGRFSGRQFSNSRSEMNVSTLELGDSALYLCASSLQGRSTEAFFGQGTRLTVV.

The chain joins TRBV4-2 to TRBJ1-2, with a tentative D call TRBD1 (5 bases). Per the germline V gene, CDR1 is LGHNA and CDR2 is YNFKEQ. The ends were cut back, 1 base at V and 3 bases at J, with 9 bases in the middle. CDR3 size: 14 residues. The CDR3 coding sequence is TGTGCCAGCAGCCAAGGCAGGGATTACTATGGCTACACCTTC. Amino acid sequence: CASSQGRDYYGYTF.

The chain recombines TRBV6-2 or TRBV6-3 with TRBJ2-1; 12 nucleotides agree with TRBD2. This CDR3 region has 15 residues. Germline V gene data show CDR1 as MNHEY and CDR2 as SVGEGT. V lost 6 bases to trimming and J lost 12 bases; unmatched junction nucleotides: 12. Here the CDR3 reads CASSRPSSSGRAQFF. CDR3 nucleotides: TGTGCCAGCAGCCGCCCCTCCTCTAGCGGGAGGGCGCAGTTCTTC.